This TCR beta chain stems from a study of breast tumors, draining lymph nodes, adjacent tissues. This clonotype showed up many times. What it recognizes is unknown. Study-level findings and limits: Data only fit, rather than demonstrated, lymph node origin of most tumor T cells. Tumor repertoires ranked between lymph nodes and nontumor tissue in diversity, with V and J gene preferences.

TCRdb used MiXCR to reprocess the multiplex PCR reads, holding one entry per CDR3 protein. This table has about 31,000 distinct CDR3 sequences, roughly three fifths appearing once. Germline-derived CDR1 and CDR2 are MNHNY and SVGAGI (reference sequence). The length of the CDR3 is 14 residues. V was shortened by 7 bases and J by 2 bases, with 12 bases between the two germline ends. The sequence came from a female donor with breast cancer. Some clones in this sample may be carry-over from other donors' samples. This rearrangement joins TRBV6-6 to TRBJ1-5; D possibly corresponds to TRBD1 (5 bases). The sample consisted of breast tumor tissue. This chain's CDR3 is CASKGVRGNQPQHF. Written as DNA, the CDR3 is TGTGCCAGCAAAGGGGTTCGGGGCAATCAGCCCCAGCATTTT.